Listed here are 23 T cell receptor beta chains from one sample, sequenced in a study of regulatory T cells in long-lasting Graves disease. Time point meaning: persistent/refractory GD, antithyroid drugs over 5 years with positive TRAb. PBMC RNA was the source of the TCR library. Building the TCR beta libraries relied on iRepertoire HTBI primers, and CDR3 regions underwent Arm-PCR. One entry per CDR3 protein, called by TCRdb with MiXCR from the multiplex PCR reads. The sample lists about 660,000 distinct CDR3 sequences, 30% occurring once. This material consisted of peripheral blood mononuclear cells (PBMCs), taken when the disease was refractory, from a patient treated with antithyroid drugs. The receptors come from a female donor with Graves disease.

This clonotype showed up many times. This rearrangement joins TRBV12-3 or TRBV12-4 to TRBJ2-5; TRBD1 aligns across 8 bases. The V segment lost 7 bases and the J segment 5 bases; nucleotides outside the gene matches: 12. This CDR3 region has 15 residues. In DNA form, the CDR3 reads TGTGCCAGCACTCCGCTCGACAGGGGCGGGGAGACCCAGTACTTC. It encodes CASTPLDRGGETQYF.

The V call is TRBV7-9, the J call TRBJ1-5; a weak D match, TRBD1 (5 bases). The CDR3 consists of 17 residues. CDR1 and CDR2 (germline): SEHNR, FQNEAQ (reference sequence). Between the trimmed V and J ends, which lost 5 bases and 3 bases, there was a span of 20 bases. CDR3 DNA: TGTGCCAGCAGCGCCGGGGAATGGGGTGGGACCAATCAGCCCCAGCATTTT. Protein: CASSAGEWGGTNQPQHF.

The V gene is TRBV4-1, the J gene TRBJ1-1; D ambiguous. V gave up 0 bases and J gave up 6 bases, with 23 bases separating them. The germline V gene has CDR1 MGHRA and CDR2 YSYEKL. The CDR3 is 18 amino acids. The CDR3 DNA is TGCGCCAGCAGCCAAGATCCCCTAACCCCTCGATGGGCAGCTGAAGCTTTCTTT. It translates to CASSQDPLTPRWAAEAFF.

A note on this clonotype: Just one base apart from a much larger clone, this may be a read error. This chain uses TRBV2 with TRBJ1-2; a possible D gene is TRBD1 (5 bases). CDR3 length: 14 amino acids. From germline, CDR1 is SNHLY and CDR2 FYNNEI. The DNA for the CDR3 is TGTGCCACCAAAATCGGGGCGTGGGACTATGGCTACGCCTTC. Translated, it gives CATKIGAWDYGYAF.

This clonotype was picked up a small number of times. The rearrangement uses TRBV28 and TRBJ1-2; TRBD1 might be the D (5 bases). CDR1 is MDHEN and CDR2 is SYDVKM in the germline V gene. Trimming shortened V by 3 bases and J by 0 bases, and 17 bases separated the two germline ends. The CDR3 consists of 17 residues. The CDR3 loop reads CASSLAGGGIPNYGYTF. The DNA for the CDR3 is TGTGCCAGCAGTTTGGCGGGGGGGGGTATTCCTAACTATGGCTACACCTTC.

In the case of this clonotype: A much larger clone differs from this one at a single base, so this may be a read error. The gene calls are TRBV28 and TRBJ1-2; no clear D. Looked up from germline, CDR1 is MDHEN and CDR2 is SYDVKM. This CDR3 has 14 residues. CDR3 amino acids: CASSLRAFGFGCTF. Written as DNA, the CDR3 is TGTGCCAGCAGTTTAAGGGCTTTTGGCTTTGGCTGCACCTTC.

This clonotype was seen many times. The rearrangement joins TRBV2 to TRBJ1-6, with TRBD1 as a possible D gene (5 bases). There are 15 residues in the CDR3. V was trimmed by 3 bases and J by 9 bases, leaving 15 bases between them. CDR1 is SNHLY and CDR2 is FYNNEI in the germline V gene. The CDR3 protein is CASSDVAGRFSPLHF. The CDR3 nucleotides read TGTGCCAGCAGTGACGTTGCGGGGCGGTTTTCACCCCTCCACTTT.

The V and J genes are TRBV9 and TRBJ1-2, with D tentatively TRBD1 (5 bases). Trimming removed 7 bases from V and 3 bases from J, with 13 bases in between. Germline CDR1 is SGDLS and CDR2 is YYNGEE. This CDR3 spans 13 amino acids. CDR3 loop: CASGKDTDYGYTF. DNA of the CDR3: TGTGCCAGCGGGAAGGACACAGACTATGGCTACACCTTC.

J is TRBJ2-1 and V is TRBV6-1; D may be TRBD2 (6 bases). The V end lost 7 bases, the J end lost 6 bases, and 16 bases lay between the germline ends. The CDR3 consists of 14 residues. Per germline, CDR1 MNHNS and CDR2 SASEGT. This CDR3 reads CASTDGGRINEQFF. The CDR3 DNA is TGTGCCAGCACCGACGGAGGGCGGATCAATGAGCAGTTCTTC.

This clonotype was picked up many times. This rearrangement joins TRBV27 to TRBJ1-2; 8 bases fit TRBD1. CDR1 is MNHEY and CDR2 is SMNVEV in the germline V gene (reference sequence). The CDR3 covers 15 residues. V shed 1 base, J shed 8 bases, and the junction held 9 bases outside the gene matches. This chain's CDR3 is CASSLFGQGAGGYTF. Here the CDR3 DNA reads TGTGCCAGCAGTTTATTCGGACAGGGTGCGGGAGGCTACACCTTC.

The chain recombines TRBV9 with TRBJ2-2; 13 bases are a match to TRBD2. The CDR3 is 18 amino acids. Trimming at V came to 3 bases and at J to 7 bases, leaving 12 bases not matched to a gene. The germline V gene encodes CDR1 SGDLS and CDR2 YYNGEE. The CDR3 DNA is TGTGCCAGCAGCGGAGGGACTAGCGGGAACTACCGGGTCGGGGAGCTGTTTTTT. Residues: CASSGGTSGNYRVGELFF.

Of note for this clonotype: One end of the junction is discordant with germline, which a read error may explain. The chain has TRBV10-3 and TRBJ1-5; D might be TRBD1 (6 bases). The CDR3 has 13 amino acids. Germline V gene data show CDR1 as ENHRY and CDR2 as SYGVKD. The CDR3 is CAVSESKTGPQHF. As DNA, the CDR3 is TGTGCCGTCAGTGAGTCGAAGACAGGCCCCCAGCATTTT.

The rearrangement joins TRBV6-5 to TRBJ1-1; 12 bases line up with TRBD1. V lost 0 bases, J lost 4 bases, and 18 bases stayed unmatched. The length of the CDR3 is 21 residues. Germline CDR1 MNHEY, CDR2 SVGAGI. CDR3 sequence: CASSYSGFGTGQGALITEAFF. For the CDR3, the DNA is TGTGCCAGCAGTTACTCGGGATTTGGGACGGGACAGGGGGCGTTGATCACTGAAGCTTTCTTT.

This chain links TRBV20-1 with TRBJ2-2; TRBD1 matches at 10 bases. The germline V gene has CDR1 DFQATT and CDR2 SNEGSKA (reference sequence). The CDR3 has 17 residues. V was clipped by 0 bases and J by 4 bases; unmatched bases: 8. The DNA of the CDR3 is TGCAGTGCTAGAGATGCCCTTCGGACAGGGGGCACCGGGGAGCTGTTTTTT. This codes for CSARDALRTGGTGELFF.

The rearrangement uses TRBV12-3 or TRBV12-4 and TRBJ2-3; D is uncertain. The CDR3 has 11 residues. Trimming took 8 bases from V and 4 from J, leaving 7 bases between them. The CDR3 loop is CASGSPDTQYF. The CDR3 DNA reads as TGTGCCAGCGGAAGCCCAGATACGCAGTATTTT.

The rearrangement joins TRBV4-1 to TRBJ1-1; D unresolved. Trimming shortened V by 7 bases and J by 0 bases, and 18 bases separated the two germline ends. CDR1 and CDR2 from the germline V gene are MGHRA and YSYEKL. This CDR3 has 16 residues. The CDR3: CASTRDTRVLNTEAFF. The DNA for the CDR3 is TGCGCCAGCACGCGGGATACACGGGTCCTGAACACTGAAGCTTTCTTT.

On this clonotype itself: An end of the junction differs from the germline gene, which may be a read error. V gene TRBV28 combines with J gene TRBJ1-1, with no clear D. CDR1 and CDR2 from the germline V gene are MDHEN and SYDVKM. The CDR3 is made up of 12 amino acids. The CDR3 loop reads CASRLVNGEAFF. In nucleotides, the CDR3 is TGTGCCAGCCGTTTGGTGAACGGTGAAGCTTTCTTT.

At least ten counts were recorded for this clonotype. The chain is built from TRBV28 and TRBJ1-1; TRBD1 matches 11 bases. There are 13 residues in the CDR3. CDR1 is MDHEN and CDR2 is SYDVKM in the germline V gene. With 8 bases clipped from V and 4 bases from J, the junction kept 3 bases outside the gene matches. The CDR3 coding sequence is TGTGCCAGCGGGACAGGGGGTATCACTGAAGCTTTCTTT. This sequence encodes CASGTGGITEAFF. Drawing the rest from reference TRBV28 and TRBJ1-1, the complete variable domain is DVKVTQSSRYLVKRTGEKVFLECVQDMDHENMFWYRQDPGLGLRLIYFSYDVKMKEKGDIPEGYSVSREKKERFSLILESASTNQTSMYLCASGTGGITEAFFGQGTRLTVV.

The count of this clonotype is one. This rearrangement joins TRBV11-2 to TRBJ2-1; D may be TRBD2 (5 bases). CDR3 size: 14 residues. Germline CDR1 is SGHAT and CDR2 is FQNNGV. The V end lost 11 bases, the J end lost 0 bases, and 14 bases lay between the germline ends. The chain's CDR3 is CAGGPGSSYNEQFF. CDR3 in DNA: TGTGCCGGCGGGCCGGGATCCTCCTACAATGAGCAGTTCTTC.

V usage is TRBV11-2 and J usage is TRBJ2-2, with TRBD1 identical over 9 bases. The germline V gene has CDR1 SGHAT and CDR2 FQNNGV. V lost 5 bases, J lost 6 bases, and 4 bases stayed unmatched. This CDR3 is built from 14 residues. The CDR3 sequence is CASSLQGAPGELFF. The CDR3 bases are TGTGCCAGCAGCCTACAGGGGGCGCCCGGGGAGCTGTTTTTT.

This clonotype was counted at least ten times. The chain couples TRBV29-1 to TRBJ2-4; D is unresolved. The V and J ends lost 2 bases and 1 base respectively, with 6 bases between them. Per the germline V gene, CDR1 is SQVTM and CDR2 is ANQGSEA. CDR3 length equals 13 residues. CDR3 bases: TGCAGCGTTGAAAGTGGCGCCAAAAACATTCAGTACTTC. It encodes CSVESGAKNIQYF. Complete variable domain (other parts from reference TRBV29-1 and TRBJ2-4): SAVISQKPSRDICQRGTSLTIQCQVDSQVTMMFWYRQQPGQSLTLIATANQGSEATYESGFVIDKFPISRPNLTFSTLTVSNMSPEDSSIYLCSVESGAKNIQYFGAGTRLSVL.

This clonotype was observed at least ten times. CDR3 region: CASSLSLVGYTF. The CDR3 DNA reads as TGTGCCAGCAGTTTATCCTTAGTTGGCTACACCTTC. The chain recombines TRBV28 with TRBJ1-2; D remains ambiguous. The CDR3 is 12 residues long. From germline, CDR1 is MDHEN and CDR2 SYDVKM. V lost 1 base and J 7 bases, leaving 7 bases between the germline ends.

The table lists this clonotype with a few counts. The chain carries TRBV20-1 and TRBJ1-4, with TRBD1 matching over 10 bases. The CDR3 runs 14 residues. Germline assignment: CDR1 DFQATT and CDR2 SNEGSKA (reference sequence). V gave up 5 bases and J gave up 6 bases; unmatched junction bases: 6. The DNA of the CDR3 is TGCAGTGCTGAGGGGGGACAGGGGTATGAAAAACTGTTTTTT. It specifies CSAEGGQGYEKLFF.